Sequencing of this T cell receptor beta chain was carried out in a study of CD8+CD57+ T cells in acquired aplastic anemia. Study at large: Sorted CD4+ and CD8+ cells gave an average of around 3 ug of DNA.

Genomic DNA was employed as the template in profiling TCR beta VDJ and CDR3. TCRdb redid the calling of the reads with MiXCR, one entry per CDR3 protein. The sample shows more than 100,000 distinct CDR3 sequences, about half of them seen only once. The table lists this clonotype with many counts. The sample was sorted CD4+, CD8+, or CD8+CD57+ T cells (not recorded which) from PBMCs. This clonotype was obtained from a human donor in good health, serving as a control.

The CDR3 nucleotides read TGTGCCAGCAGCTTGAAAAGCTCCTACAATGAGCAGTTCTTC. Residues: CASSLKSSYNEQFF. The chain joins TRBV7-3 to TRBJ2-1; D uncertain. Germline values: CDR1 SGHTA, CDR2 FQGTGA. Trimming took off 3 bases at V and 0 bases at J, with 6 bases between the two ends. The CDR3 loop spans 14 amino acids.